This T cell receptor (beta chain) was profiled in a study of response to subunit inactivated influenza vaccine (dated by TCRdb to the late 2010s). About the investigation overall: Deep quantitative profiling of the T cell receptor repertoire was used in the study to follow responses to a trivalent subunit inactivated influenza vaccine.

Study-level results and caveats: The authors proposed that each seasonal influenza vaccination may bring in only a limited number of new T cells.

The protocol used for the library was RT-PCR. Reads for this sample came from an Illumina HiSeq 2500. Using fastp at Q25 and MiXCR, TCRdb reprocessed the public reads and kept productive beta chains. Rows merge per CDR3 protein into single entries with the most common DNA and genes. In this sample the table shows 450,000 to 700,000 distinct CDR3 sequences, 12% to 15% of which occur a single time. Of the sample, more than 9.5% is held by the ten largest clones. Notes on this clonotype: No antigen is known for it. It has no much larger one-base neighbor in the sample; base qualities were not kept.

The CDR3 measures 12 amino acids from cysteine to phenylalanine. The only DNA kept is the CDR3, 36 bases in frame from the first base. Trimming removed 3 bases from V and 7 bases from J, leaving 10 bases between the germline ends. From a lookup of the germline V gene, CDR1 and CDR2 are SGHAT and FQNNGV. The rearranged segments are TRBV11-2 and TRBJ2-7, with no reliable assignment of the D segment. This clonotype was sampled from a man between 50 and 59 years old who received an inactivated influenza vaccine. Donor details come from another sample of the same person, matched by shared clones. The sequenced sample was PBMCs from blood, obtained approximately 12 days after vaccination. The CDR3 sequence is CASSLGFGEQYF. The sequence in DNA is TGTGCCAGCAGCTTGGGGTTTGGAGAGCAGTACTTC.